The entry that follows covers one T cell receptor beta chain sequence. The antigen is not known. The authors produced TCR alpha and TCR beta cDNA libraries with sample barcodes and UMIs by 5'RACE using constant-segment primers. TCRdb reanalysed the 5' RACE reads using MiXCR and keeps one entry per CDR3 protein. The top ten clones hold approximately 20% of a sample with about 340,000 distinct CDR3 sequences, 15% to 20% of them seen once. The data are from a study of T-cell memory formation after mild COVID-19. Across the whole study: Clustering of TCRs was largely donor specific. Study-wide results and limits: Nothing showed for sure that second-wave clones peaking on day 37 were SARS-CoV-2 specific. Clones contracting day 15 to 85 were balanced CD4/CD8; later expanders leaned CD4+.

In germline, CDR1 is MGHRA, CDR2 YSYEKL. The CDR3 is 14 amino acids. Trimming took 3 bases from V and 6 from J; bases not matched to a gene: 1. The TCR sequence derives from a man younger than 30 who had mild COVID-19 (a few samples of this study predate the infection). Cell type and time point are not known. The chain uses TRBV4-1 and TRBJ1-4; 10 positions match TRBD1. The sequencing sample was made of PBMCs or a T cell subset sorted from them (not recorded which). The CDR3 DNA is TGCGCCAGCAGCCAGGGGACAGGGGATGAAAAACTGTTTTTT. Protein: CASSQGTGDEKLFF.